This T cell receptor (beta chain) was identified during a study of blood T cell repertoires in COVID-19. Overall study context: Sources were T cells, B-cell-depleted T cells, or PBMCs; the material itself was cDNA or gDNA.

The CDR3 contains 15 residues. Per the germline V gene, CDR1 is SGHRS and CDR2 is YFSETQ. The trim removed 4 bases at V and 4 bases at J, leaving 6 bases unmatched. TCRdb's copy holds only in-frame clones and misses some; the assay was immunoSEQ multiplex PCR. The sample includes over 50,000 clones, 88% of them seen just once. Specimen: peripheral blood. V and J are TRBV5-1 and TRBJ2-3; TRBD2 matches at 10 bases. The source is a human donor in a cohort sampled during active COVID-19. CDR3 protein: CASSLPSGSPDTQYF. DNA for the CDR3: TGCGCCAGCAGCCTACCTAGCGGGAGTCCAGATACGCAGTATTTT.